These 25 T cell receptor beta chains were all obtained from the same sample, sequenced in a study of T cell responses to AZD1222 COVID-19 vaccine. Data came from immunoSEQ multiplex PCR; TCRdb stores just in-frame clones and leaves some out. The data show 100,000 to 150,000 clones, approximately 90% seen once. The sequencing here drew on peripheral blood, taken on day 0 of AZD1222 vaccination. The receptors were sampled from an adult in good health.

CDR3: CASSQTGSGSPLHF. The CDR3 region has the DNA TGTGCCAGCAGCCAAACAGGGAGCGGTTCACCCCTCCACTTT. The chain combines TRBV7-3 with TRBJ1-6; perhaps TRBD1 as D (6 bases). This CDR3 region has 14 residues. The ends were cut back, 5 bases at V and 9 bases at J, with 14 bases in the middle. Germline V CDR1 and CDR2: SGHTA, FQGTGA.

This clone showed up just once. The chain links TRBV6-1 to TRBJ1-6; TRBD1 is a possible D gene (6 bases). Per the germline V gene, CDR1 is MNHNS and CDR2 is SASEGT. The CDR3 covers 13 residues. V was shortened by 3 bases and J by 14 bases, with 14 bases between the two germline ends. CDR3 residues: CASSEGARVTLHF. The CDR3 coding sequence is TGTGCCAGCAGTGAGGGGGCGAGGGTCACCCTCCACTTT.

The V gene is TRBV6-2 or TRBV6-3, the J gene TRBJ2-3, with 11 bases aligning to TRBD2. The CDR3 contains 17 residues. From germline, CDR1 is MNHEY and CDR2 SVGEGT. Unmatched junction bases numbered 5, after V lost 2 bases and J lost 1 base. This CDR3 is CASSYPSSGGRTDTQYF. The CDR3, as DNA: TGTGCCAGCAGTTACCCCTCTAGCGGGGGGCGCACAGATACGCAGTATTTT.

V and J are TRBV29-1 and TRBJ2-2, with D possibly TRBD2 on 6 matching bases. Germline lookup yields CDR1 SQVTM and CDR2 ANQGSEA. Trimming left V 4 bases short and J 6 bases short, with 15 bases between. The CDR3 extends over 14 amino acids. In nucleotides, the CDR3 is TGCAGCGTTGGTCTCCGGGACTCCCCCGGGGAGCTGTTTTTT. This translates into CSVGLRDSPGELFF.

The chain recombines TRBV27 with TRBJ2-1; TRBD1 might be the D (6 bases). Trimming pared 5 bases from V and 4 bases from J, leaving 12 bases between. Germline V gives CDR1 MNHEY, CDR2 SMNVEV (reference sequence). The CDR3 is 14 residues long. CDR3 residues: CASSSWDTYNEQFF. The CDR3 DNA reads TGTGCCAGCAGTAGTTGGGACACTTACAATGAGCAGTTCTTC.

Here the CDR3 DNA reads TGCGCCAGCAGCAGAGACAGGGGGCAGTATGGAGATACGCAGTATTTT. It translates to CASSRDRGQYGDTQYF. The chain links TRBV5-1 to TRBJ2-3, with 10 bases fitting TRBD1. Germline loops: CDR1 SGHRS, CDR2 YFSETQ. There are 16 residues in the CDR3. Unmatched junction bases numbered 10, after V lost 4 bases and J lost 5 bases. Looking up the rest from reference TRBV5-1 and TRBJ2-3 gives the full variable domain: KAGVTQTPRYLIKTRGQQVTLSCSPISGHRSVSWYQQTPGQGLQFLFEYFSETQRNKGNFPGRFSGRQFSNSRSEMNVSTLELGDSALYLCASSRDRGQYGDTQYFGPGTRLTVL.

The J gene is TRBJ2-3, the V gene TRBV3-1 (or the pseudogene TRBV3-2); D remains unclear. Germline CDR1 reads LGHDT; CDR2 reads YNNKEL (reference sequence). CDR3 size: 14 residues. V lost 0 bases, J lost 2 bases, and 6 bases lay in between. CDR3 protein: CASSQERATDTQYF. CDR3 in DNA: TGTGCCAGCAGCCAAGAAAGGGCCACAGATACGCAGTATTTT.

A single count supports this clone. This chain joins TRBV9 and TRBJ2-1, with 7 bases lining up with TRBD1. This CDR3 spans 15 amino acids. After removal of 3 bases from V and 4 bases from J, the junction contained 7 bases not matched to a gene. Germline-derived CDR1 and CDR2 are SGDLS and YYNGEE. The CDR3 nucleotides read TGTGCCAGCAGCGCTCCGGGACAGCATTACAATGAGCAGTTCTTC. Protein product: CASSAPGQHYNEQFF.

V is TRBV28 and J is TRBJ1-5; D remains unclear. The length of the CDR3 is 12 residues. Trimming shortened V by 7 bases and J by 4 bases, and 8 bases separated the two germline ends. CDR1 is MDHEN, CDR2 SYDVKM, per germline. CDR3: CASNLGNQPQHF. The CDR3 DNA follows: TGTGCCAGCAACCTGGGAAATCAGCCCCAGCATTTT.

The J gene is TRBJ2-2, the V gene TRBV28; D unclear. V was clipped by 5 bases and J by 7 bases, with 11 bases between them. Germline V gives CDR1 MDHEN, CDR2 SYDVKM. The CDR3 sequence is 13 residues long. The DNA for the CDR3 is TGTGCCAGCAGTCCCCTAAAACGCGGGGAGCTGTTTTTT. Protein sequence: CASSPLKRGELFF. The variable domain in full, with the rest retrieved from reference TRBV28 and TRBJ2-2, is DVKVTQSSRYLVKRTGEKVFLECVQDMDHENMFWYRQDPGLGLRLIYFSYDVKMKEKGDIPEGYSVSREKKERFSLILESASTNQTSMYLCASSPLKRGELFFGEGSRLTVL.

This clone occurred once. The chain is built from TRBV5-1 and TRBJ2-7; 9 bases map to TRBD1. This CDR3 has 14 amino acids. Trimming cost V 0 bases and J 3 bases; bases outside gene matches: 1. Germline assignment: CDR1 SGHRS and CDR2 YFSETQ. The CDR3 sequence is CASSLGTGVYEQYF. CDR3 DNA: TGCGCCAGCAGCTTGGGGACAGGGGTCTACGAGCAGTACTTC.

The chain combines TRBV7-2 with TRBJ2-1, with D perhaps matching TRBD1 (6 bases). Trimming took off 3 bases at V and 2 bases at J, with 8 bases between the two ends. This CDR3 is 14 amino acids long. Germline lookup yields CDR1 SGHTA and CDR2 FQGNSA. The CDR3 sequence: CASSLGAPYNEQFF. The CDR3, as DNA: TGTGCCAGCAGCTTGGGGGCCCCCTACAATGAGCAGTTCTTC.

The V call is TRBV19, the J call TRBJ1-5, with 8 bases fitting TRBD1. Trimming at V came to 10 bases and at J to 5 bases, leaving 13 bases not matched to a gene. This CDR3 contains 15 residues. Looked up from germline, CDR1 is LNHDA and CDR2 is SQIVND (reference sequence). DNA for the CDR3: TGTGCCACCGATTTGACAGGGGCGAGGGATCAGCCCCAGCATTTT. Amino acids: CATDLTGARDQPQHF.

CDR3 sequence: CASSPYGGGQETQYF. The CDR3 region has the DNA TGTGCCAGCAGCCCTTATGGGGGGGGGCAAGAGACCCAGTACTTC. V is TRBV11-2 and J is TRBJ2-5; 7 positions match TRBD2. CDR1 is SGHAT and CDR2 is FQNNGV in the germline V gene. The junction had 8 bases not matched to a gene; V was cut back by 5 bases and J by 2 bases. CDR3 length equals 15 residues.

V gene TRBV7-9 combines with J gene TRBJ1-1, with 10 bases matching TRBD1. Germline CDR1 and CDR2: SEHNR and FQNEAQ (reference sequence). This CDR3 spans 14 amino acids. Trimming took 5 bases from V and 4 from J; bases not matched to a gene: 4. CDR3: CASSGQGGFTEAFF. The CDR3 coding sequence is TGTGCCAGCAGCGGACAGGGGGGTTTCACTGAAGCTTTCTTT.

The CDR3, as DNA: TGTGCCAGCAGTGACTCAGGACAGGGACCCAATGAGCAGTTCTTC. This sequence encodes CASSDSGQGPNEQFF. This sequence joins TRBV6-4 and TRBJ2-1; 8 positions match TRBD1. Per the germline V gene, CDR1 is MRHNA and CDR2 is SNTAGT. V lost 0 bases to trimming and J lost 6 bases; unmatched junction nucleotides: 4. This CDR3 region has 15 residues.

The chain carries TRBV25-1 and TRBJ2-5, with 8 bases identical to TRBD1. Germline trimming cut 2 bases from V and 4 bases from J; bases unmatched to any gene: 9. There are 16 residues in the CDR3. Per the germline V gene, CDR1 is MGHDK and CDR2 is SYGVNS. CDR3 amino acids: CASSEGPLGQGETQYF. The DNA of the CDR3 is TGTGCCAGCAGTGAAGGCCCACTAGGACAGGGAGAGACCCAGTACTTC.

The chain carries TRBV7-3 and TRBJ2-2, with TRBD2 as a possible D gene (5 bases). The V end lost 1 base, the J end lost 8 bases, and 11 bases lay between the germline ends. This CDR3 contains 14 residues. Per germline, CDR1 SGHTA and CDR2 FQGTGA. The DNA for the CDR3 is TGTGCCAGCAGCTTAAACGGGATCCCGGGGGAGCTGTTTTTT. Translating it yields CASSLNGIPGELFF.

This chain links TRBV5-1 with TRBJ2-7, with a weak D call TRBD2 (6 bases). This CDR3 region has 15 residues. Germline V gives CDR1 SGHRS, CDR2 YFSETQ. The germline V and J ends were trimmed by 0 bases and 5 bases, with 15 bases remaining between them. The CDR3 DNA sequence: TGCGCCAGCAGCTTGGCGGAGAGGAGGGTCCACGAGCAGTACTTC. This translates into CASSLAERRVHEQYF.

The rearrangement joins TRBV11-1 to TRBJ1-3, with TRBD1 matching 9 bases. Losses at the gene ends were 5 bases for V and 4 bases for J; bases not matched to a gene: 6. In germline, CDR1 is SGHAT, CDR2 FQDESV (reference sequence). This CDR3 region has 15 residues. The CDR3 protein is CASSLGQGHGNTIYF. The CDR3 region has the DNA TGTGCCAGCAGCCTCGGACAGGGGCACGGAAACACCATATATTTT.

V gene TRBV19 combines with J gene TRBJ1-2; the D is unclear. This CDR3 comprises 12 residues. V was trimmed by 3 bases and J by 3 bases, leaving 5 bases between them. Per germline, CDR1 LNHDA and CDR2 SQIVND (reference sequence). For the CDR3, the DNA is TGTGCCAGTAGTATGAGGGACTATGGCTACACCTTC. Residues: CASSMRDYGYTF.

The chain has TRBV5-5 and TRBJ1-1, with a weak D call TRBD1 (5 bases). CDR3 size: 15 residues. Germline CDR1 reads SGHKS; CDR2 reads YYEKEE (reference sequence). V gave up 2 bases and J gave up 1 base, with 12 bases separating them. The CDR3, as DNA: TGTGCCAGCAGCTTTGCGCCCCAGGGGAACACTGAAGCTTTCTTT. Its protein product is CASSFAPQGNTEAFF.

The gene calls are TRBV12-3 or TRBV12-4 and TRBJ1-1; D is ambiguous. The CDR3 is 11 amino acids. With 7 bases removed from V and 1 base from J, the gap between germline ends came to 4 bases. The CDR3 sequence is CASKENTEAFF. In DNA, the CDR3 is TGTGCCAGCAAAGAGAACACTGAAGCTTTCTTT.

The gene calls are TRBV5-1 and TRBJ2-3, with 9 positions matching TRBD1. The germline V gene has CDR1 SGHRS and CDR2 YFSETQ. This CDR3 is 14 amino acids long. After removal of 4 bases from V and 4 bases from J, the junction contained 4 bases not matched to a gene. The chain's CDR3 is CASSRDRAADTQYF. The CDR3 DNA reads as TGCGCCAGCAGCCGGGACAGGGCGGCAGATACGCAGTATTTT.

V usage is TRBV4-3 and J usage is TRBJ2-5, with unresolved D. Germline CDR1 LGHNA, CDR2 YSLEER. V lost 0 bases and J 7 bases, leaving 15 bases between the germline ends. There are 15 residues in the CDR3. The CDR3 protein is CASSQDRTLGGTQYF. CDR3 DNA: TGCGCCAGCAGCCAAGATAGGACCCTCGGCGGGACCCAGTACTTC.